This entry features one T cell receptor beta chain sequence. V was trimmed by 3 bases and J by 4 bases, leaving 10 bases between them. The CDR3 length is 13 residues. The data were obtained in a study of blood T cell repertoires in COVID-19. The protocol was immunoSEQ multiplex PCR, while the TCRdb copy is restricted to in-frame clones and leaves out a portion. The profile shows roughly 160,000 clones, roughly 80% of them singletons. The source is a woman aged 55-70 years who had recovered from COVID-19. The sequencing sample was made of PBMCs or T cells enriched from blood (not recorded which). J is TRBJ2-7 and V is TRBV12-3 or TRBV12-4, with D possibly matching TRBD1 (6 bases). CDR3 bases: TGTGCCAGCAGTTTTGCACAGGGTTACGAGCAGTACTTC. It codes for CASSFAQGYEQYF.